This note documents a single T cell receptor (beta chain) sequence. What it binds is not known. The sample originates from a study of regulatory T cells in long-lasting Graves disease. Across the study: Positivity for TSH receptor antibodies plus over 5 years of antithyroid drugs meant persistent Graves' disease.

The study's findings and limits: Thyroid tissue was not sampled; only peripheral blood was.

Time point of the sample: persistent/refractory GD, antithyroid drugs over 5 years with positive TRAb. Construction of the TCR library relied on RNA isolated from PBMCs. Criteria from the American Thyroid Association guidelines were applied to diagnose Graves' disease. Enrollment of patients was through an endocrinology department in Xi'an, China. From germline, CDR1 is LGHNA and CDR2 YNFKEQ. The CDR3 extends over 14 amino acids. The V gene lost 3 bases and the J gene lost 2 bases, with 10 bases spanning the gap. Construction of TCR beta libraries relied on iRepertoire HTBI primers and on Arm-PCR targeting CDR3 regions. A single record per CDR3 protein comes from TCRdb applying MiXCR to the multiplex PCR reads. This sample has roughly 400,000 distinct CDR3 sequences; around 20% occur once, and the top ten carry roughly 20%.

This sequence was found in a female donor with Graves disease. This chain uses TRBV4-2 with TRBJ2-5; D might be TRBD2 (6 bases). The sequenced sample was peripheral blood mononuclear cells (PBMCs), obtained when the disease was refractory, from a patient treated with antithyroid drugs. The CDR3 coding sequence is TGTGCCAGCAGCCAGGGCGGGGTACAAGAGACCCAGTACTTC. This encodes CASSQGGVQETQYF.